This T cell receptor (beta chain) is from a study of blood T cell repertoires in COVID-19. Study-wide background: From the United States, Italy and Spain came samples of acute and convalescent COVID-19. PBMCs, B-cell-depleted T cells, or T cells were the source of the cDNA or gDNA that made up the material.

Authors' data handling: It was from reference gene primer amplification that nucleated cell counts were estimated. The data were produced by immunoSEQ multiplex PCR, yet TCRdb's version contains in-frame clones alone and is incomplete. V and J calls and clone size are those listed in that table; D and trimming were worked out from the DNA. The sample holds 200,000 to 300,000 clones, roughly 84% seen once. This clone came up a few times. The CDR3 length is 13 residues. With V trimmed by 5 bases and J by 9 bases, 6 bases remained unmatched. The germline V gene has CDR1 MGHRA and CDR2 YSYEKL. V is TRBV4-1 and J is TRBJ2-4; 8 bases map to TRBD1. Sequenced sample: peripheral blood. This sequence originates from a man aged 35 to 55 who had recovered from COVID-19. The chain's CDR3 is CASSETGVAIQYF. The DNA for the CDR3 is TGCGCCAGCAGCGAGACAGGGGTAGCCATTCAGTACTTC.